The rows below give T cell receptor beta chains drawn from one sample of a study of blood T cell repertoires in COVID-19. Using immunoSEQ multiplex PCR, the repertoire was profiled, and TCRdb retains in-frame clones only, with some absent. This table holds about 130,000 clones, approximately 86% found once. Sequences were obtained from peripheral blood. These receptors were obtained from a woman between 50 and 59 years old who had recovered from COVID-19. Both conserved end residues are part of each CDR3. The order of the fields is D gene, clone size, J gene, V gene, CDR3 DNA, CDR3 protein. D genes are given only for firm matches. Not all rows give a size; the values are once, few, many and, for expanded clones, a class.

>TRBD2|.|TRBJ2-2|TRBV19
TGTGCCAGTAGTATAGTTGCGGGGGGGACCGGGGAGCTGTTTTTT
CASSIVAGGTGELFF
>TRBD1|.|TRBJ1-1|TRBV4-3
TGCGCCAGCAGCCCAGACAGGGGAAACACTGAAGCTTTCTTT
CASSPDRGNTEAFF
>TRBD1|.|TRBJ1-2|TRBV7-8
TGTGCCAGCAGCTTAGATCGGCTGAGAGGGGGCGCTTATGGCTACACCTTC
CASSLDRLRGGAYGYTF
>.|.|TRBJ1-2|TRBV6-1
TGTGCCAGCAGTGAAGCGGTTCAGGATGGCTACACCTTC
CASSEAVQDGYTF
>.|.|TRBJ1-1|TRBV2
TGTGCCAGCAGCACCCACGCGGGGGCGACCACTGAAGCTTTCTTT
CASSTHAGATTEAFF
>.|.|TRBJ1-2|TRBV9
TGTGCCAGCAGCCCAGAGACAGCCTCTAACTATGGCTACACCTTC
CASSPETASNYGYTF
>TRBD1|.|TRBJ1-6|TRBV5-1
TGCGCCACCAGAGGGGGCAGCGGCCAAATAAATTCACCCCTCCACTTT
CATRGGSGQINSPLHF
>TRBD2|.|TRBJ2-1|TRBV5-1
TGCGCCAGCAAACTGGGGACTAGCGGGTACAATGAGCAGTTCTTC
CASKLGTSGYNEQFF
>.|.|TRBJ2-3|TRBV5-1
TGCGCCAGCAGCTTGGCCGGGTTAGATACGCAGTATTTT
CASSLAGLDTQYF
>.|.|TRBJ2-2|TRBV19
TGTGCCAGTAGTATAGGACTAGTCGGGGAGCTGTTTTTT
CASSIGLVGELFF
>.|.|TRBJ2-7|TRBV5-5
TGTGCCAGCAGCTTGGACACGCTTTCCACCTACGAGCAGTACTTC
CASSLDTLSTYEQYF
>.|.|TRBJ1-2|TRBV7-2
TGTGCCAGCAGCTTAGCGGTGGAGGGCTATGGCTACACCTTC
CASSLAVEGYGYTF
>.|few|TRBJ1-2|TRBV7-9
TGTGCCAGCAGCGGAACGGACAGCAAGAGTTGGAGTGGCTACACCTTC
CASSGTDSKSWSGYTF
>.|few|TRBJ2-3|TRBV15
TGTGCCACCAGCCCCGAAATGGGGGGAGATACGCAGTATTTT
CATSPEMGGDTQYF
>.|.|TRBJ2-3|TRBV24-1
TGTGCCACCAGTGGGTACTCCAGGGGTACGCAGTATTTT
CATSGYSRGTQYF
>TRBD2|.|TRBJ2-7|TRBV27
TGTGCCAGCAGTTTTCCGACTAGCGGGGGGACTAATACCTACGAGCAGTACTTC
CASSFPTSGGTNTYEQYF
>.|.|TRBJ1-3|TRBV19
TGTGCCAGTAGTAACAATAATGGAAACACCATATATTTT
CASSNNNGNTIYF
>.|.|TRBJ1-1|TRBV18
TGTGCCAGCTCACCAGACATGAACACTGAAGCTTTCTTT
CASSPDMNTEAFF
>.|.|TRBJ2-5|TRBV24-1
TGTGCCACCAGTGATACAGGGCACCAAGAGACCCAGTACTTC
CATSDTGHQETQYF
>TRBD2|.|TRBJ2-1|TRBV27
TGTGCCAGCAGCGACCGGACTAGGGAATACAATGAGCAGTTCTTC
CASSDRTREYNEQFF
>TRBD1|.|TRBJ2-3|TRBV4-1
TGCGCCAGCAGCCGCGGACTTACAGGGGGCGATACGCAGTATTTT
CASSRGLTGGDTQYF
>.|.|TRBJ2-4|TRBV6-5
TGTGCCAGTTCTATTAGTATTCAGTACTTC
CASSISIQYF
>.|once|TRBJ1-3|TRBV7-2
TGTGCCAGCAGCTTAGGGGTCACAGGGTCTGGAAACACCATATATTTT
CASSLGVTGSGNTIYF
>.|.|TRBJ2-7|TRBV6-6
TGTGCCAGCAGTTACGTGGACAGTTACGAGCAGTACTTC
CASSYVDSYEQYF
>.|.|TRBJ1-1|TRBV12-3/TRBV12-4
TGTGCCAGCAGTTTAGTTGGCGGAGAAGCTTTCTTT
CASSLVGGEAFF
>TRBD1|.|TRBJ1-5|TRBV5-8
TGTGCCAGCAGCCCGGGACAGGAATTTGGTCAGCCCCAGCATTTT
CASSPGQEFGQPQHF
>.|.|TRBJ2-3|TRBV2
TGTGCCACTAAGGAGGGAGGTACGCAGTATTTT
CATKEGGTQYF
>.|.|TRBJ2-1|TRBV2
TGTGCCAGCAGATTGGATGGCAGCGGAGGTGAGCAGTTCTTC
CASRLDGSGGEQFF
>TRBD1|.|TRBJ1-5|TRBV2
TGTGCCAGCAGTGTGGAGACAGGGTTATGGCCCCAGCATTTT
CASSVETGLWPQHF
>.|.|TRBJ2-5|TRBV30
TGTGCCTGGAGTTCCAGACAGACCCAAGAGACCCAGTACTTC
CAWSSRQTQETQYF
>.|few|TRBJ2-1|TRBV4-1
TGCGCCAGCAGCCCCGCTAACTCCTACAATGAGCAGTTCTTC
CASSPANSYNEQFF
>.|.|TRBJ2-5|TRBV7-2
TGTGCCAGCAGCTTAGCCGCCGGGAGTGGTCAAGAGACCCAGTACTTC
CASSLAAGSGQETQYF
>.|.|TRBJ1-6|TRBV4-3
TGCGCCAGCAGCCAAGGTCTGACACAAGGTCTCCACTTT
CASSQGLTQGLHF
>TRBD1|.|TRBJ2-1|TRBV6-1
TGTGCCAGCAGTGAACGATCCGGGACAGGGGTCAATGAGCAGTTCTTC
CASSERSGTGVNEQFF
>TRBD1|few|TRBJ2-7|TRBV24-1
TGTGCCACCAGTGACTCCACCGGGACAGGGGTTAACGAGCAGTACTTC
CATSDSTGTGVNEQYF
>TRBD2|.|TRBJ2-5|TRBV5-1
TGCGCCAGCAGCTTGACTAGCGGGACACAAGAGACCCAGTACTTC
CASSLTSGTQETQYF
>TRBD2|.|TRBJ2-1|TRBV4-1
TGCGCCAGCAGCCAACATCTAGCGGCCCTCTACAATGAGCAGTTCTTC
CASSQHLAALYNEQFF
>TRBD1|.|TRBJ1-2|TRBV19
TGTGCCAGTAGTCGTTCGGGACAGGTCAACTATGGCTACACCTTC
CASSRSGQVNYGYTF
>TRBD2|.|TRBJ2-7|TRBV13
TGTGCCAGCAGCCCCCAGACTAGCCAAGAGCAGTACTTC
CASSPQTSQEQYF
>.|.|TRBJ1-5|TRBV6-2/TRBV6-3
TGTGCCAGCAGTTACCGGGGGGGATTAATGCCCCAGCATTTT
CASSYRGGLMPQHF
>TRBD2|.|TRBJ2-5|TRBV7-9
TGTGCCAGCAGCTTATTGACTAGCGAAGAGACCCAGTACTTC
CASSLLTSEETQYF
>.|.|TRBJ1-2|TRBV4-3
TGCGCCAGCAGGCGGGGCCCCACATATGGCTACACCTTC
CASRRGPTYGYTF
>.|.|TRBJ2-3|TRBV5-1
TGCGCCAGCAGCCTGGCGGTTTCTTTTTCGACAGATACGCAGTATTTT
CASSLAVSFSTDTQYF
>.|few|TRBJ2-7|TRBV11-1
TGTGCCAGCAGCTTAAGCCATTCGGACGAGCAGTACTTC
CASSLSHSDEQYF
>.|few|TRBJ2-3|TRBV7-9
TGTGCCAGCAGCCCGCGGGTCACAGATACGCAGTATTTT
CASSPRVTDTQYF
>TRBD1|.|TRBJ2-7|TRBV19
TGTGCCAGTAGTATAGATCCCTTGACAGGGGGAAAAAGCTCCTACGAGCAGTACTTC
CASSIDPLTGGKSSYEQYF
>TRBD2|.|TRBJ2-1|TRBV27
TGTGCCAGCAGTTCCGGGACTAGCTTAGGCAATGAGCAGTTCTTC
CASSSGTSLGNEQFF
>TRBD1|.|TRBJ1-3|TRBV28
TGTGCCAGCAGTACCCGGACAGGCCGCTCTGGAAACACCATATATTTT
CASSTRTGRSGNTIYF
>.|once|TRBJ1-2|TRBV7-9
TGTGCCAGCAGCCCCGAGGGGGATGGCTACACCTTC
CASSPEGDGYTF
>.|.|TRBJ2-7|TRBV21-1
TGTGCCAGCAGCAAAGATGGGACAGTGGAAAGGTTAAGCTCCTACGAGCAGTACTTC
CASSKDGTVERLSSYEQYF
>.|.|TRBJ1-5|TRBV4-1
TGCGCCAGCAGCCATCCGGGGAAGAATCAGCCCCAGCATTTT
CASSHPGKNQPQHF
>.|.|TRBJ1-4|TRBV5-6
TGTGCCAGCAGCTTGTTTCAGGGCGTTAATGAAAAACTGTTTTTT
CASSLFQGVNEKLFF
>TRBD2|.|TRBJ2-5|TRBV5-4
TGTGCCAGCAGCATTCGGACTAGCGGGGGAGGGGAGACCCAGTACTTC
CASSIRTSGGGETQYF
>.|.|TRBJ1-1|TRBV6-5
TGTGCCAGCAGCCCCGAGACAGACAGAGAAGCTTTCTTT
CASSPETDREAFF
>.|.|TRBJ2-5|TRBV7-9
TGTGCCAGCAGCTTGTACCGGGAGACCCAGTACTTC
CASSLYRETQYF
>TRBD2|.|TRBJ2-5|TRBV11-2
TGTGCCAGCAACAGACTAGCGGGGGGCCGGGGAGAGACCCAGTACTTC
CASNRLAGGRGETQYF
>.|.|TRBJ2-5|TRBV30
TGTGCCTGGAGTGTAGGGGGGGATTACCAAGAGAACCAGTACTTC
CAWSVGGDYQENQYF
>TRBD1|.|TRBJ1-5|TRBV28
TGTGCCAGCAGTGGACAGGGCGATTATCAGCCCCAGCATTTT
CASSGQGDYQPQHF
>TRBD1|few|TRBJ1-2|TRBV5-6
TGTGCCAGCAGATGGGGACAGGGGATTGATGGCTACACCTTC
CASRWGQGIDGYTF